This T cell receptor beta chain was recorded in a study of shared T cell receptors in the human thymus. The CDR3 spans 18 residues. The V gene lost 4 bases and the J gene lost 0 bases, with 19 bases spanning the gap. Germline V gives CDR1 MRHNA, CDR2 SNTAGT. This table comes from immunoSEQ multiplex PCR, and its TCRdb copy is limited to in-frame clones, with some not included. The table has 630,000 or so clones, more than 75% seen once. The same data also contributed to another study, on human thymus T cells. That study reports: Donor material was obtained from healthy Finnish infants undergoing corrective surgery for congenital heart defects. Resections from corrective heart surgery supplied the thymus tissue. Thymic as well as blood repertoires seemed to favor certain V and J genes unevenly. Reports from related research described highly overlapping thymic repertoires among unrelated individuals.

This sequence originates from a boy under two years old with a congenital heart defect. The specimen was thymocytes. The rearrangement links TRBV6-4 to TRBJ2-1, with D perhaps TRBD2 (5 bases). The CDR3 region is CASSVVGAGLSSYNEQFF. CDR3 nucleotide sequence: TGTGCCAGCAGTGTAGTGGGTGCGGGTCTAAGCTCCTACAATGAGCAGTTCTTC.